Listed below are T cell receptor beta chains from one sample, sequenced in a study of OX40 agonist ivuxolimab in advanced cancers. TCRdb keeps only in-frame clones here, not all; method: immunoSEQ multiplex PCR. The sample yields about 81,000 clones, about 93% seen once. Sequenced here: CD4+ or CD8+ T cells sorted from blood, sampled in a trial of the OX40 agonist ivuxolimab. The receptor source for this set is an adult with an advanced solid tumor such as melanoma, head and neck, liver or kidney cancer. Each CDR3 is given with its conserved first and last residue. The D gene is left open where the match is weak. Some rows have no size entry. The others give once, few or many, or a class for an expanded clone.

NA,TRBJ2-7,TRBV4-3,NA,TGCGCCAGCAGCCAAGGCGCCACCGGGACACCCCCCTACGAGCAGTACTTC,CASSQGATGTPPYEQYF
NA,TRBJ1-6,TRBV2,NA,TGTGCCAGCAGTGAAACAAGGGGAGTCCATCCGAGCTCCTATAATTCACCCCTCCACTTT,CASSETRGVHPSSYNSPLHF
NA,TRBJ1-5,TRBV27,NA,TGTGCCAGCAGTATGGGGGGAACGGATCAGCCCCAGCATTTT,CASSMGGTDQPQHF
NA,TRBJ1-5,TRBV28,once,TGTGCCAGCAGTTTAGGCTTCGGGGCTGGGCAGCCCCAGCATTTT,CASSLGFGAGQPQHF
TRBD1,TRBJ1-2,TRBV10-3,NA,TGTGCCATCAGTGAAACAGGGGGCTTTAGCTATGGCTACACCTTC,CAISETGGFSYGYTF
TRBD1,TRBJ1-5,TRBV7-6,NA,TGTGCCAGCAGCCGGACAGGGTTCGATCAGCCCCAGCATTTT,CASSRTGFDQPQHF
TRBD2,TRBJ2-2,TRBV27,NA,TGTGCCAGCAGTTTCCAGCGGGGAAGGGACACCGGGGAGCTGTTTTTT,CASSFQRGRDTGELFF
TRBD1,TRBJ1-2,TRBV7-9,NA,TGTGCCAGCAGCCGTACCCTGGGACAGGGGGATGGCTACACCTTC,CASSRTLGQGDGYTF
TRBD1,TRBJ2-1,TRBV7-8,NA,TGTGCCAGCAGCCAGAGACAGGGGCGGGACGGTGAGCAGTTCTTC,CASSQRQGRDGEQFF
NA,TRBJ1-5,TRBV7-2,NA,TGTGCCAGCAGCTTAGCGATCGGTCTGATGAGCAATCAGCCCCAGCATTTT,CASSLAIGLMSNQPQHF